This is a list of T cell receptor beta chains from one sample in a study of OX40 agonist ivuxolimab in advanced cancers. Only in-frame clones appear in the TCRdb table, and some are missing; sequencing was by immunoSEQ multiplex PCR. The sample gives around 80,000 clones, approximately 86% of which show up once; just under 1% is in the top ten. The material sequenced was CD4+ or CD8+ T cells sorted from blood, taken in a trial of the OX40 agonist ivuxolimab. The receptors here all came from an adult with an advanced solid tumor such as melanoma, head and neck, liver or kidney cancer. Each CDR3 is given with its conserved first and last residue. Each record gives: D gene, V gene, J gene, CDR3 DNA, CDR3 protein. The D gene is left open where the match is weak.

-,TRBV7-9,TRBJ1-6,TGTGCCAGCAGCCTGGGGGTAGGGGGTCCGAAAACCTTTTCACCCCTCCACTTT,CASSLGVGGPKTFSPLHF
-,TRBV7-8,TRBJ2-1,TGTGCCAGCAGCTTAGATTTGGCTAGTAGGGGTGAGCAGTTCTTC,CASSLDLASRGEQFF
TRBD2,TRBV5-1,TRBJ2-1,TGCGCCAGCAACTCCGGGACTAGCTTCAGTGAGCAGTTCTTC,CASNSGTSFSEQFF
TRBD1,TRBV7-9,TRBJ2-2,TGTGCCGGGAGGGGACAGGGGAATACCGGGGAGCTGTTTTTT,CAGRGQGNTGELFF
TRBD2,TRBV4-1,TRBJ2-5,TGCGCCAGCAGCCAAGAGGCGGCCGGGACTATAACAGAGACCCAGTACTTC,CASSQEAAGTITETQYF
TRBD1,TRBV19,TRBJ1-1,TGTGCCAGTAGGTCAGGGGGTACGGTTCAAGCTTTCTTT,CASRSGGTVQAFF
-,TRBV9,TRBJ1-1,TGTGCCAGCAGCGTAGCAGGGGACACTGAAGCTTTCTTT,CASSVAGDTEAFF
-,TRBV5-4,TRBJ1-1,TGTGCCAGCAGCTTGGTGGAGGCGGGTGAAGCTTTCTTT,CASSLVEAGEAFF
-,TRBV19,TRBJ2-6,TGTGCCAGTAGTATATGGGAAAAGTCAATCTTGACTTTC,CASSIWEKSILTF
-,TRBV7-9,TRBJ2-3,TGTGCCAGCAGCCCGATTACTGTGGCAGATACGCAGTATTTT,CASSPITVADTQYF
-,TRBV29-1,TRBJ2-2,TGCAGCGTTTGGGGCGGGGAGCTGTTTTTT,CSVWGGELFF
TRBD2,TRBV5-1,TRBJ2-7,TGCGCCAGCAGCCGGGAGGGGCTTAGCGGTTCGACCTACGAGCAGTACTTC,CASSREGLSGSTYEQYF
-,TRBV6-1,TRBJ2-5,TGTGCCAGCAGGTGGGGGCCAAAGGAGGCCCAGTACTTC,CASRWGPKEAQYF
TRBD2,TRBV7-2,TRBJ2-3,TGTGCCAGCAGCCCCGGGACTAGCGGGAGTGCAGATACGCAGTATTTT,CASSPGTSGSADTQYF
TRBD2,TRBV29-1,TRBJ2-5,TGCAGCGTCGGGACAGGTGGGACTAGCGGAGAGACCCAGTACTTC,CSVGTGGTSGETQYF
-,TRBV19,TRBJ2-2,TGTGCCAGTAACCCAGGGGAGTACACCGGGGAGCTGTTTTTT,CASNPGEYTGELFF
-,TRBV7-2,TRBJ2-5,TGTGCCAGCAGCGTTGCCCCCTCTAAAGAGACCCAGTACTTC,CASSVAPSKETQYF
-,TRBV6-5,TRBJ1-1,TGTGCCAGCAGTTACCGGCAGGGCTCTGAAGCTTTCTTT,CASSYRQGSEAFF